This T cell receptor (beta chain) was captured in a study of patients and donors after allogeneic stem cell transplantation. TCRdb called the RT-PCR reads again in MiXCR, with one record for every CDR3 protein. The sample contains roughly 230,000 distinct CDR3 sequences, 13% to 15% of which appear only once. V was clipped by 5 bases and J by 14 bases; unmatched bases: 7. Germline V lookup: CDR1 MDHEN, CDR2 SYDVKM. The CDR3 runs 12 residues. The V gene is TRBV28, the J gene TRBJ2-3, with 10 bases matching TRBD2. The origin of this receptor is a human donor who was either an allogeneic HSCT recipient or a stem cell or donor lymphocyte infusion donor (not recorded which). It is not recorded whose cells these are; they may come from a transplant donor. Sequencing input: blood, either unsorted or a sorted T cell fraction (not recorded which). CDR3 DNA sequence: TGTGCCAGCAGTCGGACCGGGACTAGCGTGTATTTT. It yields the protein CASSRTGTSVYF.